This TCR beta chain was found in a study of sequential checkpoint blockade in melanoma. Study overall: After both sequences, patients received maintenance nivolumab. After nivolumab or ipilimumab alone, twenty-two patients had week-13 rebiopsies.

The table came from immunoSEQ multiplex PCR; TCRdb's copy has only in-frame clones and leaves some out. Counted here are roughly 4,000 clones, about a quarter occurring once; the ten biggest clones make up approximately 15%. As to treatment: randomized to nivolumab then ipilimumab (arm A) or the reverse (arm B). Study-level results: Response in arm A was associated with pretreatment TIL clonality.

Comments on this clone: Antigen: not known.

The sample here was tumor tissue (inferred from file names), taken from a patient given nivolumab and ipilimumab in sequence. The TCR was taken from a human donor with melanoma.

The CDR3 protein is CASSRSPLRIGYTF. The CDR3 bases are TGTGCCAGCAGCCGATCACCCCTCCGGATCGGCTACACCTTC. The chain has TRBV28 and TRBJ1-2, with D unresolved. Trimming stripped 6 bases from V and 8 bases from J, with 19 bases between. There are 14 residues in the CDR3. Per the germline V gene, CDR1 is MDHEN and CDR2 is SYDVKM.